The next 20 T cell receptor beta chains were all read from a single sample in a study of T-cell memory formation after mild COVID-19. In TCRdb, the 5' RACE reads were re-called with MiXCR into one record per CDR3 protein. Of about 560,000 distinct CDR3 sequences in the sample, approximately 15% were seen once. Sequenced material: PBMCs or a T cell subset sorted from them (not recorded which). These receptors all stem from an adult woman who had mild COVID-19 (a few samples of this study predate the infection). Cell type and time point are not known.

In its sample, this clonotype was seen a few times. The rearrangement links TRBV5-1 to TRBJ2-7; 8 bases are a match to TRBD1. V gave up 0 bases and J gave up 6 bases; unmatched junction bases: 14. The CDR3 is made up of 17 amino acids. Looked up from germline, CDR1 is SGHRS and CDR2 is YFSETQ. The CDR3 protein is CASSLEAGGKVGVEQYF. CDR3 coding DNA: TGCGCCAGCAGCTTGGAGGCAGGGGGCAAGGTCGGGGTCGAGCAGTACTTC. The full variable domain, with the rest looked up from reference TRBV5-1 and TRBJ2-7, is KAGVTQTPRYLIKTRGQQVTLSCSPISGHRSVSWYQQTPGQGLQFLFEYFSETQRNKGNFPGRFSGRQFSNSRSEMNVSTLELGDSALYLCASSLEAGGKVGVEQYFGPGTRLTVT.

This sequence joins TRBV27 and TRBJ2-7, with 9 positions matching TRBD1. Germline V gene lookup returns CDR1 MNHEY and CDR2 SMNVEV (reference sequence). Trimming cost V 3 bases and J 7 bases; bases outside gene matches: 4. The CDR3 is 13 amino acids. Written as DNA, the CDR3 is TGTGCCAGCAGTTTGGGACAGGGTAAAGAGCAGTACTTC. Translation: CASSLGQGKEQYF.

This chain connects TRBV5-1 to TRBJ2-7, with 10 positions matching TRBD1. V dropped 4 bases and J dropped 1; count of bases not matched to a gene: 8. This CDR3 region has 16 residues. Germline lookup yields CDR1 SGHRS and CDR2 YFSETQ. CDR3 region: CASSLQTGGESYEQYF. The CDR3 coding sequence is TGCGCCAGCAGCCTCCAGACAGGGGGCGAGTCCTACGAGCAGTACTTC.

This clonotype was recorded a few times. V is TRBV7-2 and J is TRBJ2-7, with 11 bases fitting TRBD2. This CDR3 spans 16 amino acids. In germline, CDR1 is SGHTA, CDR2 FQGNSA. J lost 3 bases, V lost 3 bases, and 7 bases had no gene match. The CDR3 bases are TGTGCCAGCAGCTTCCAAGCCGGGACTAGCGGCTACGAGCAGTACTTC. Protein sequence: CASSFQAGTSGYEQYF.

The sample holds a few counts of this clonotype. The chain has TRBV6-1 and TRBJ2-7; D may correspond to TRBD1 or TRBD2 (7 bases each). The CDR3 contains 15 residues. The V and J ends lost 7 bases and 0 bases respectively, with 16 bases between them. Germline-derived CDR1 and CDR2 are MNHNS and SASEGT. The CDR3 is CASTKQGGGSYEQYF. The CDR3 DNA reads TGTGCCAGCACCAAGCAGGGGGGGGGCTCCTACGAGCAGTACTTC.

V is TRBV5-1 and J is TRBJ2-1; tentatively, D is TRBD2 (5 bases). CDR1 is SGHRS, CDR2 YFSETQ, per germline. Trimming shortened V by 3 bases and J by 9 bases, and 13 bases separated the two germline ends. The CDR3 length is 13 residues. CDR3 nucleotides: TGCGCCAGCAGCTGGGTATCCGCGGGTGAGCAGTTCTTC. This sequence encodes CASSWVSAGEQFF.

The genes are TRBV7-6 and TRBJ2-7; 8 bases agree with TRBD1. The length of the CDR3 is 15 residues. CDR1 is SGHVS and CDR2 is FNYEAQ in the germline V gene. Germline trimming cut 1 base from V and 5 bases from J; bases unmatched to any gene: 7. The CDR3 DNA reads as TGTGCCAGCAGCTTAGATGGGACAGGTGGCCACGAGCAGTACTTC. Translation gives CASSLDGTGGHEQYF.

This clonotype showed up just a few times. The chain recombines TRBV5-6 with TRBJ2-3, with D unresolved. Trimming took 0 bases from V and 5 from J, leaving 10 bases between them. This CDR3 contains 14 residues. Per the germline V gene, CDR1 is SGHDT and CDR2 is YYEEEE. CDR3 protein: CASSLGSPGDTQYF. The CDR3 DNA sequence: TGTGCCAGCAGCTTGGGCTCCCCCGGAGATACGCAGTATTTT.

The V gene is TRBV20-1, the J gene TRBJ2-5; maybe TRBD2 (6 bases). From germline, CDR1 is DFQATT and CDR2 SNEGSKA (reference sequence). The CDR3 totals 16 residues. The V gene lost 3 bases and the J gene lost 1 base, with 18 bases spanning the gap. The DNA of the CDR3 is TGCAGTGCTAGTAACTCCCTGGCGGGGTTCCAAGAGACCCAGTACTTC. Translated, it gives CSASNSLAGFQETQYF.

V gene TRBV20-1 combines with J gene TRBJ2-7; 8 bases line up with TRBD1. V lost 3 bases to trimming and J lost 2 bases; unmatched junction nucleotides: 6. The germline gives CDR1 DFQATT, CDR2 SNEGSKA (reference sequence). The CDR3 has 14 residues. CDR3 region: CSARGGQAAYEQYF. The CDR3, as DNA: TGCAGTGCTAGGGGGGGACAGGCGGCCTACGAGCAGTACTTC.

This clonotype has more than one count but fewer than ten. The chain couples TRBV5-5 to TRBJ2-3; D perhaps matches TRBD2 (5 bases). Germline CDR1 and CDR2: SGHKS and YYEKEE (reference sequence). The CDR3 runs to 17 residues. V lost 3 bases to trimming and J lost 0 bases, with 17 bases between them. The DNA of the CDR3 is TGTGCCAGCAGCTCGCCTATGGGGTGGGAGAGCACAGATACGCAGTATTTT. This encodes CASSSPMGWESTDTQYF.

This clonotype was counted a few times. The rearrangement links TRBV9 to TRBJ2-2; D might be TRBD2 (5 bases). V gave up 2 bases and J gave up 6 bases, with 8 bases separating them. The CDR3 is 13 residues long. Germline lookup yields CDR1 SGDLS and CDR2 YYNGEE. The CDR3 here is CASSVGIPGELFF. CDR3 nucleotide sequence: TGTGCCAGCAGCGTCGGGATTCCCGGGGAGCTGTTTTTT.

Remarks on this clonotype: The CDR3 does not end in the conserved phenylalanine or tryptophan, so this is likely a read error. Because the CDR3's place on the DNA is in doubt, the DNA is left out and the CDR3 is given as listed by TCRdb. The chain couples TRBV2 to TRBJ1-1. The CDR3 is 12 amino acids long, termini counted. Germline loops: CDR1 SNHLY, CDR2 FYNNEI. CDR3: CASSPGLILWDI.

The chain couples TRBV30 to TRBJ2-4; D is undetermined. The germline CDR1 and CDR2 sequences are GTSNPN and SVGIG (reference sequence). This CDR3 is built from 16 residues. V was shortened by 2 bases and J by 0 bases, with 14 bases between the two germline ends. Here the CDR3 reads CAWSHAAPGAKNIQYF. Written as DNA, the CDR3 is TGTGCCTGGAGTCACGCGGCTCCGGGAGCCAAAAACATTCAGTACTTC.

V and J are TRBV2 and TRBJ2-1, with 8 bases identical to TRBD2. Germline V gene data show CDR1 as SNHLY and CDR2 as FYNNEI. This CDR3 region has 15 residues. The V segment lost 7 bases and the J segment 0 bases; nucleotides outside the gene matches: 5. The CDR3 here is CASTSGGISYNEQFF. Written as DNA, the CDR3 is TGTGCCAGCACCTCGGGGGGGATCTCCTACAATGAGCAGTTCTTC.

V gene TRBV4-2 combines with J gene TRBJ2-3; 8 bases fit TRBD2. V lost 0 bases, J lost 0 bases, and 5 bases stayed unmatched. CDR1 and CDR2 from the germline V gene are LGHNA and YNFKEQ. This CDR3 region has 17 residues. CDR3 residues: CASSQDGAGGSTDTQYF. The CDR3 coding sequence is TGTGCCAGCAGCCAAGATGGGGCGGGGGGCAGCACAGATACGCAGTATTTT.

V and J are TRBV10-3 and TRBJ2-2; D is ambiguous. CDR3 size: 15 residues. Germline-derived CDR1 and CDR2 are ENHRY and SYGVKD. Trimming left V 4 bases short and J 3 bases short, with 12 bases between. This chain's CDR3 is CAISAQSLDTGELFF. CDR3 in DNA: TGTGCCATCAGTGCACAAAGCTTAGACACCGGGGAGCTGTTTTTT.

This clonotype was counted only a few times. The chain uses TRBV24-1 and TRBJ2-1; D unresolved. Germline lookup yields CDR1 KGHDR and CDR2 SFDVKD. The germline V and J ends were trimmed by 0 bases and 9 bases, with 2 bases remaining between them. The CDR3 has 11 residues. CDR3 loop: CATSDLGEQFF. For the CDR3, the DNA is TGTGCCACCAGTGATTTGGGTGAGCAGTTCTTC.

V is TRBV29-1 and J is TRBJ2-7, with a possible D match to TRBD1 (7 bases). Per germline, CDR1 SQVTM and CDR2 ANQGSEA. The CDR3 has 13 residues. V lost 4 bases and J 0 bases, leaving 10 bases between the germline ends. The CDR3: CSVVRGASYEQYF. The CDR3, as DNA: TGCAGCGTTGTCAGGGGGGCCTCCTACGAGCAGTACTTC.

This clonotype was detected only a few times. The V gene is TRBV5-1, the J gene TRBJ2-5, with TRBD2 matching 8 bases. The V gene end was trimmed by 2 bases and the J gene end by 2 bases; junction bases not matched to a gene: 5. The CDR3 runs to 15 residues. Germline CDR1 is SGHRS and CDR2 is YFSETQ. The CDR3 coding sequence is TGCGCCAGCAGCTTTACTAGCGGTAATCAAGAGACCCAGTACTTC. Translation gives CASSFTSGNQETQYF.